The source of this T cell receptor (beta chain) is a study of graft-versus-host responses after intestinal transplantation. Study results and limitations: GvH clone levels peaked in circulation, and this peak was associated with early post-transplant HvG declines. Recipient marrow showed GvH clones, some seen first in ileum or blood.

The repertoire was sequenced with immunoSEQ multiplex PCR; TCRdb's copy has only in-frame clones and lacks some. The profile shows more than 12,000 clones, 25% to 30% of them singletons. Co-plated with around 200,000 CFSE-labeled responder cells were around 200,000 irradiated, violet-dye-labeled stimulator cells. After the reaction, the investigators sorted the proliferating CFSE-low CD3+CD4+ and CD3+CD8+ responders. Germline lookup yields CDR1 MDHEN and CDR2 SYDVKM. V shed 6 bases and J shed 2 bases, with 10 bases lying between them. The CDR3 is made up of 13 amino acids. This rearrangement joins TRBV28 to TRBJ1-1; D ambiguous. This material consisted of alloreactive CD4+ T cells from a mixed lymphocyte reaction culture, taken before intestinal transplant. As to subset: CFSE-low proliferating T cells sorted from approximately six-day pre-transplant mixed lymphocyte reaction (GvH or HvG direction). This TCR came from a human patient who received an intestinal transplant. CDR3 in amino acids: CASSGNLNTEAFF. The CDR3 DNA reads TGTGCCAGCAGCGGTAATCTTAACACTGAAGCTTTCTTT.